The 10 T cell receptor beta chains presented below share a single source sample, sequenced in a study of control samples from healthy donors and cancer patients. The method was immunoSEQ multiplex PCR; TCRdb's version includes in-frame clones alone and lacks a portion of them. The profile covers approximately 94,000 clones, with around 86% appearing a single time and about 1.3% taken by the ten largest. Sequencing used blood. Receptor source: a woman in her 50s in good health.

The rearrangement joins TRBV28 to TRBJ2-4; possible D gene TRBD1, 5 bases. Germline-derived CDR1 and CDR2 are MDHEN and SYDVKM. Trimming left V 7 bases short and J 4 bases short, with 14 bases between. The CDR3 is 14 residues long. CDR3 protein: CASTLSPGKNIQYF. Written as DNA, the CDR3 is TGTGCCAGCACCCTCAGCCCAGGGAAAAACATTCAGTACTTC.

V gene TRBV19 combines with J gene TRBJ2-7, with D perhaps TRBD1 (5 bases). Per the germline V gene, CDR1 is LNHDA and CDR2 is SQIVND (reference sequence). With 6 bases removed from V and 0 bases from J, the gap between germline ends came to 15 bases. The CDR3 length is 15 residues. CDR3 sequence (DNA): TGTGCCAGTAGCCCAACAGGTGTCAGCTCCTACGAGCAGTACTTC. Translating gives CASSPTGVSSYEQYF.

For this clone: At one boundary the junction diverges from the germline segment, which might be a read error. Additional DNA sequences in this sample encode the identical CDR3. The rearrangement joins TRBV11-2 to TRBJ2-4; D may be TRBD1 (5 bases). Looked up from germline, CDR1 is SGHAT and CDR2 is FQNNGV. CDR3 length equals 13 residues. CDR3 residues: CASSLDRRNIQYF. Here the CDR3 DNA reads TGCGCCAGCAGCTTAGACAGAAGGAACATTCAGTACTTC.

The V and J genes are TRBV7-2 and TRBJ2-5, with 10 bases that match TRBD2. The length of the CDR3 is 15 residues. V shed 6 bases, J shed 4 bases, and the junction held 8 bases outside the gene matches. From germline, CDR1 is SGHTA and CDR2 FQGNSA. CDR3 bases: TGTGCCAGCAGTCCTAGCGGGAGATTGGGAGAGACCCAGTACTTC. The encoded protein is CASSPSGRLGETQYF. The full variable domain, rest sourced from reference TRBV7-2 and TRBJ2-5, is GAGVSQSPSNKVTEKGKDVELRCDPISGHTALYWYRQSLGQGLEFLIYFQGNSAPDKSGLPSDRFSAERTGGSVSTLTIQRTQQEDSAVYLCASSPSGRLGETQYFGPGTRLLVL.

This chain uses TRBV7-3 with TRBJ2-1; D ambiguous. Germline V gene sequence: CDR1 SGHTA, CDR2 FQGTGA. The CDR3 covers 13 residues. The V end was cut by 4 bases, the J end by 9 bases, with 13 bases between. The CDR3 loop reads CASSSTAKSEQFF. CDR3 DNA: TGTGCCAGCAGCTCCACGGCTAAAAGTGAGCAGTTCTTC.

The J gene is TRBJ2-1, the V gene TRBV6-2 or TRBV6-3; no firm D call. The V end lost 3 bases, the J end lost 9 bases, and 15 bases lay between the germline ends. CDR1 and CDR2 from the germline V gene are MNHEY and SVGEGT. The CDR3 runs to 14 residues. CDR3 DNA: TGTGCCAGCAGTTATTTCCAGCCCGGCAGTGAGCAGTTCTTC. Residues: CASSYFQPGSEQFF.

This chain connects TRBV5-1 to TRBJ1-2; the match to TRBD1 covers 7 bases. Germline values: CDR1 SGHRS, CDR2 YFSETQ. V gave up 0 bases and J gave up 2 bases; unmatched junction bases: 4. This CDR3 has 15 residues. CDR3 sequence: CASSLGDSKNYGYTF. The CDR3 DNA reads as TGCGCCAGCAGCTTGGGGGACAGTAAGAACTATGGCTACACCTTC.

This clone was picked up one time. CDR3 coding DNA: TGTGCCATCAGTGGGGGACAGGGGCAGTACTTC. Its translation is CAISGGQGQYF. This chain connects TRBV10-3 to TRBJ2-7, with 9 bases fitting TRBD1. V lost 4 bases and J lost 9; bases outside the gene matches: 1. Germline CDR1 ENHRY, CDR2 SYGVKD. CDR3 length: 11 residues.

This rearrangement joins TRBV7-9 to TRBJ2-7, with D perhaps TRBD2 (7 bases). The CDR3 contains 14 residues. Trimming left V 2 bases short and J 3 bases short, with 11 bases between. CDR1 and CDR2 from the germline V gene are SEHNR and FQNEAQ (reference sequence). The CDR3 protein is CASSLKGGDYEQYF. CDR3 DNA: TGTGCCAGCAGCTTAAAAGGGGGGGACTACGAGCAGTACTTC.

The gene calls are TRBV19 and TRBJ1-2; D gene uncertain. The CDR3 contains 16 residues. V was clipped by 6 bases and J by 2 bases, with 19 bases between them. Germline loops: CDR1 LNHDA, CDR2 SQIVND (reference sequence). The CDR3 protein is CASRTPRSTKNYGYTF. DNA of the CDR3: TGTGCCAGTAGGACCCCACGAAGCACTAAGAACTATGGCTACACCTTC. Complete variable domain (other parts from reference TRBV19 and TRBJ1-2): DGGITQSPKYLFRKEGQNVTLSCEQNLNHDAMYWYRQDPGQGLRLIYYSQIVNDFQKGDIAEGYSVSREKKESFPLTVTSAQKNPTAFYLCASRTPRSTKNYGYTFGSGTRLTVV.